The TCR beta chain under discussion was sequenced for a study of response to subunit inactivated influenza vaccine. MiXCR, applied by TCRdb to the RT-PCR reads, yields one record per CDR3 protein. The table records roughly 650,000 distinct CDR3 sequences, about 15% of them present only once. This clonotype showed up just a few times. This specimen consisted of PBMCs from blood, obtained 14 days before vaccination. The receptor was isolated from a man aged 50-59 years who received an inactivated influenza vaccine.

CDR3 in amino acids: CASRTGPHNEQFF. CDR3 nucleotide sequence: TGCGCCAGCCGGACAGGTCCGCACAATGAGCAGTTCTTC. The chain employs TRBV5-1 and TRBJ2-1, with 7 bases that match TRBD1. The CDR3 loop spans 13 amino acids. The junction had 6 bases not matched to a gene; V was cut back by 7 bases and J by 5 bases. The germline V gene encodes CDR1 SGHRS and CDR2 YFSETQ.